This T cell receptor (beta chain) was sequenced during a study of OX40 agonist ivuxolimab in advanced cancers. Turning to the overall study: Ivuxolimab, which targeted the costimulatory receptor OX40 (CD134), was an agonistic, fully human IgG2 monoclonal antibody. Intravenous ivuxolimab was administered to patients every 2 weeks at six dose levels: 0.01, 0.1, 0.3, 1.5, 3 and 10 mg/kg. Of the roughly 50 dose-escalation patients, hepatocellular carcinoma was present in roughly 19, melanoma in around 15, renal cell carcinoma in 9 and head and neck cancer in 9. A male proportion of almost 85% and a mean age of roughly 55 years, ranging from roughly 23 to 90, were recorded for the dose-escalation cohort. Prior anti-PD-1, anti-PD-L1 or anti-CTLA-4 therapy was permitted, and checkpoint inhibitors had been received by roughly two fifths of dose-escalation patients. Partial responses occurred in three dose-escalation patients: two with cutaneous melanoma and one with hepatocellular carcinoma. Peripheral TCRbeta sequencing was intended to test whether TCR sequence diversity was altered and clonal T-cell expansion was caused by ivuxolimab. The paper describes the monotherapy dose-escalation part (N ≈ 51 patients) of the phase I trial of ivuxolimab. Overall study outcomes, separate from this receptor: After ivuxolimab, expanded clones were on average more numerous among CD8+ T cells than among CD4+ T cells. Antigen specificity was not determined for the clonally expanded peripheral T cells. Clonal expansion of both CD4+ and CD8+ blood T cells was observed from baseline to week 6 at doses 0.1 to 3.0 mg/kg. In partial responders in the 0.1-3.0 mg/kg groups, normalized peripheral clonal expansion was found to be among the lowest, especially among CD8+ T cells. Low levels of normalized T-cell clonal expansion were also shown by some nonresponding patients.

Genomic DNA was isolated from the sorted cells so that the TCRbeta CDR3 region could be sequenced. TCRbeta CDR3 regions were sequenced using the immunoSEQ Assay. TCRdb provides this immuneACCESS table in a form limited to in-frame rearrangements. Some clones are lacking; in checked studies, under half of them reflect an unresolved V gene, and why the rest are absent is not known. The sample table contains roughly 67,000 clones; only one count was recorded for 70% to 90% of them. Approximately 0.3% of the sample is held by the ten biggest clonotypes. Patients with autoimmune disease history or receiving systemic immunosuppression were excluded from the trial. Peripheral blood for TCR sequencing was collected from all dose cohorts at baseline, on cycle 4 day 1, and on cycle 7 day 1. Samples were obtained from an open-label, multicenter, first-in-human phase I dose-escalation trial of ivuxolimab. Adults with locally advanced or metastatic melanoma, renal cell carcinoma, hepatocellular carcinoma or head and neck squamous cell carcinoma were enrolled in the trial. Before TCR sequencing, CD4+ and CD8+ T cells were separately sorted from peripheral blood.

The germline ends are 7 bases apart after V is trimmed by 5 bases and J by 2 bases. The germline V gene provides CDR1 LGHNA and CDR2 YNFKEQ. The CDR3, from cysteine to phenylalanine, totals 13 residues. Of all the DNA, just the CDR3 is kept, 39 bases in frame from base 1. Regarding this clone: What this receptor recognizes is not known. No base qualities exist here, and no much larger clone lies one base off it.

The V gene is TRBV4-2 and the J gene is TRBJ1-3, with the D gene uncertain. This TCR derives from an adult with an advanced solid tumor such as melanoma, head and neck, liver or kidney cancer. The sample in question was CD4+ or CD8+ T cells sorted from blood, obtained in a trial of the OX40 agonist ivuxolimab. The DNA sequence is given as TGTGCCAGCAGCACGGGAGCTGGAAACACCATATATTTT. It is translated as CASSTGAGNTIYF.